This T cell receptor beta chain was observed in a study of shared clonotypes between healthy human individuals. At the level of the study: The donor group consisted of two women and three men, aged 18 to 49.

The V and J ends lost 3 bases and 6 bases, in that order; junction bases with no gene match: 3. The CDR3 has 13 residues. Germline V gene data show CDR1 as ENHRY and CDR2 as SYGVKD. The study, taken as a whole, reports: Among a few donors, roughly 5.4% of naive CD4 clonotypes were found in common. Incompleteness in sorted-subset sequencing, despite large depth, was shown by rarefaction. Measured sharing among donors was expected to vary with sequencing depth.

Note on this clone: Its antigen is still unknown.

Sequencing used immunoSEQ multiplex PCR; TCRdb keeps in-frame clones, though not all of them. The table records over a million clones, roughly 97% of them present only once. The sample was naive CD4+ T cells sorted from blood. Subset noted: CD45RA+ positively selected. The V call is TRBV10-3, the J call TRBJ2-3; 7 bases align to TRBD2. The sequence came from a man younger than 40 in good health. This CDR3 reads CAISDGLVDTQYF. CDR3 in DNA: TGTGCCATCAGTGACGGACTAGTTGATACGCAGTATTTT.